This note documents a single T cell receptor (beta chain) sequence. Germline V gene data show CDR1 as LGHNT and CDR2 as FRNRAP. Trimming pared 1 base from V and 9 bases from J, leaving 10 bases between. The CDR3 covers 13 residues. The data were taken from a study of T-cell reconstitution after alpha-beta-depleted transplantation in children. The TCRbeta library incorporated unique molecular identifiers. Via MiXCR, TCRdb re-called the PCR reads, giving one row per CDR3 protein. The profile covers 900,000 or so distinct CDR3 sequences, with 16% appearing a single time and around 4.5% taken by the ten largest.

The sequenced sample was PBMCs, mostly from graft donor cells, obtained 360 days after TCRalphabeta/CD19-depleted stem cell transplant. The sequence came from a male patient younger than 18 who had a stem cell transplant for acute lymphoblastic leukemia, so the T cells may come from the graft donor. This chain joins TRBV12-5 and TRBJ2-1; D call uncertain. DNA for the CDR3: TGTGCTAGTGGTTTGGAGGTGTCCACTGAGCAGTTCTTC. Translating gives CASGLEVSTEQFF. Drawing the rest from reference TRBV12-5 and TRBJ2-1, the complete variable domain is DARVTQTPRHKVTEMGQEVTMRCQPILGHNTVFWYRQTMMQGLELLAYFRNRAPLDDSGMPKDRFSAEMPDATLATLKIQPSEPRDSAVYFCASGLEVSTEQFFGPGTRLTVL.